Given below is one T cell receptor beta chain in context. Amplification targeted the TCR beta CDR3 regions, with RNA transcripts as the source material. An opening RT-PCR round employed HTBI primers and preceded a second-round multiplex PCR. TCRdb re-derived calls from the multiplex PCR reads in MiXCR, one entry per CDR3 protein. The sample lists 400,000 or so distinct CDR3 sequences, approximately 15% occurring once. This specimen belongs to a study of Graves' ophthalmopathy and Graves' hyperthyroidism. The CDR3 runs 15 residues. CDR1 and CDR2 (germline): MDHEN, SYDVKM. The germline V and J ends were trimmed by 1 base and 4 bases, with 11 bases remaining between them.

Source material: peripheral blood. The chain is built from TRBV28 and TRBJ1-5; unclear D gene. The clonotype was recovered from a woman aged 18-29 years with stable Graves' hyperthyroidism. The DNA for the CDR3 is TGTGCCAGCAGTTTATTCCAGCCTACTAATCAGCCCCAGCATTTT. Encoded protein: CASSLFQPTNQPQHF.